A selection of T cell receptor beta chains follows, all from one sample in a study of shared clonotypes between healthy human individuals. Sequenced by immunoSEQ multiplex PCR; TCRdb stores in-frame clones only, minus some. This table has over 850,000 clones, 75% to 85% appearing once. The sample consisted of memory CD4+ T cells from PBMCs. These receptors all stem from a man aged 18 to 29 in good health. Some clones in this sample may be carry-over from other donors' samples. Each CDR3 is given with its conserved first and last residue. The order of the fields is V gene, D gene, J gene, clone size, CDR3 protein, CDR3 DNA. A D gene is named only where the DNA matches it firmly. Clone size is given for some rows only: seen once, a few or many times, or a class if the clone is expanded.

TRBV2	TRBD1	TRBJ1-2	-	CASSEREGAYGYTF	TGTGCCAGCAGTGAACGGGAGGGGGCGTATGGCTACACCTTC
TRBV6-1	TRBD1	TRBJ1-5	-	CASSERLTPGQGGGSNQPQHF	TGTGCCAGCAGTGAACGCCTCACTCCGGGACAGGGGGGAGGTAGCAATCAGCCCCAGCATTTT
TRBV28	-	TRBJ2-3	-	CASSYWGNGTDTQYF	TGTGCCAGCAGTTATTGGGGTAACGGCACAGATACGCAGTATTTT
TRBV7-3	-	TRBJ1-1	-	CASSKGGSDTEAFF	TGTGCCAGCAGCAAAGGGGGTTCGGACACTGAAGCTTTCTTT
TRBV7-2	TRBD2	TRBJ2-5	-	CASSLSGRGVFLGETQYF	TGTGCCAGCAGCCTTAGCGGGAGAGGTGTCTTCCTTGGGGAGACCCAGTACTTC
TRBV11-2	-	TRBJ1-1	few	CASSVDAGTEAFF	TGTGCCAGCAGCGTTGACGCGGGCACTGAAGCTTTCTTT
TRBV19	TRBD1	TRBJ1-5	few	CASTIGGQFSNQPQHF	TGTGCCAGTACCATCGGGGGACAGTTTAGCAATCAGCCCCAGCATTTT
TRBV5-1	-	TRBJ1-4	-	CASSLGPQSNEKLFF	TGCGCCAGCAGCTTGGGGCCCCAGTCTAATGAAAAACTGTTTTTT
TRBV28	TRBD2	TRBJ2-4	-	CASSIAGLAKNIQYF	TGTGCCAGCAGCATAGCGGGACTAGCCAAAAACATTCAGTACTTC
TRBV27	-	TRBJ2-3	-	CASSLGGTDTQYF	TGTGCCAGCAGTTTAGGTGGGACAGATACGCAGTATTTT
TRBV4-2	TRBD2	TRBJ2-5	-	CASSQAVGGGKQETQYF	TGTGCCAGCAGCCAAGCGGTGGGCGGGGGGAAACAAGAGACCCAGTACTTC
TRBV29-1	-	TRBJ2-6	-	CSVEGFSGEGANVLTF	TGCAGCGTTGAAGGATTTTCCGGGGAGGGGGCCAACGTCCTGACTTTC
TRBV7-2	-	TRBJ2-1	few	CASSLGRPEGKFF	TGTGCCAGCAGCTTAGGTCGTCCAGAAGGGAAGTTCTTC
TRBV4-2	TRBD2	TRBJ2-3	few	CASSQDLAGGSDTQYF	TGTGCCAGCAGCCAAGATCTAGCGGGAGGGTCAGATACGCAGTATTTT
TRBV7-6	-	TRBJ2-1	once	CASSLGLRELQFF	TGTGCCAGCAGCTTAGGTTTGAGGGAATTGCAGTTCTTC
TRBV5-4	-	TRBJ1-1	-	CASSLRGLETEAFF	TGTGCCAGCAGCTTGAGGGGCCTTGAGACTGAAGCTTTCTTT
TRBV5-5	-	TRBJ2-3	-	CASRFRDWGTDTQYF	TGTGCCAGCAGATTCCGGGACTGGGGCACAGATACGCAGTATTTT
TRBV6-6	TRBD1	TRBJ2-1	-	CASSPPGTASYNEQFF	TGTGCCAGCAGCCCCCCCGGGACAGCCTCCTACAATGAGCAGTTCTTC
TRBV28	-	TRBJ1-4	-	CASSLNSLGHVKLFF	TGTGCCAGCAGTTTAAATTCCCTAGGGCACGTGAAACTGTTTTTT
TRBV28	TRBD2	TRBJ2-7	-	CASSPSGSRAEQYF	TGTGCCAGCAGTCCTAGCGGGAGTCGGGCCGAGCAGTACTTC
TRBV10-1	TRBD1	TRBJ2-1	-	CASKQGNEQFF	TGCGCCAGCAAACAGGGGAATGAGCAGTTCTTC
TRBV6-1	-	TRBJ2-1	-	CASRIRGEQFF	TGTGCCAGCAGAATAAGGGGAGAGCAGTTCTTC
TRBV6-1	TRBD1	TRBJ1-1	once	CASQGGNTEAFF	TGTGCCAGCCAGGGGGGGAACACTGAAGCTTTCTTT
TRBV28	-	TRBJ2-1	-	CAIGEARGRANEQFF	TGTGCCATCGGTGAAGCGAGGGGGAGGGCCAATGAGCAGTTCTTC
TRBV5-1	-	TRBJ2-3	-	CASSLYGEGLGADTQYF	TGCGCCAGCAGCTTGTACGGAGAGGGGCTGGGCGCAGATACGCAGTATTTT
TRBV7-2	-	TRBJ1-1	-	CASRPGRGNTEAFF	TGTGCCAGCAGGCCGGGACGTGGAAACACTGAAGCTTTCTTT
TRBV6-6	-	TRBJ2-7	once	CASRGGGLDYEQYF	TGTGCCAGCAGAGGGGGGGGGCTTGACTACGAGCAGTACTTC
TRBV29-1	-	TRBJ2-3	-	CSAQNAADTQYF	TGCAGCGCACAGAACGCGGCAGATACGCAGTATTTT
TRBV28	-	TRBJ1-3	-	CASSSPGQANRNTIYF	TGTGCCAGCAGTTCCCCCGGGCAGGCTAATAGAAACACCATATATTTT